Listed here are 3 T cell receptor beta chains from one sample, sequenced in a study of CD8+ T cells in alopecia areata. It was cDNA, reverse transcribed from extracted RNA, that served as the sequencing template. Measured with immunoSEQ multiplex PCR; TCRdb has only the in-frame clones, and not every one. The table has 150,000 to 200,000 clones, roughly 70% seen once. The sample consisted of CD8+ T cells sorted from blood, taken at week 0. The source of these receptors is a human donor with alopecia areata.

V and J are TRBV19 and TRBJ2-3, with 8 bases matching TRBD1. CDR3 size: 15 residues. V lost 7 bases and J lost 7; bases outside the gene matches: 13. The germline CDR1 and CDR2 sequences are LNHDA and SQIVND (reference sequence). CDR3 sequence (DNA): TGTGCCAGTACCATTAGCGGACAGGGTGCGAATACGCAGTATTTT. Amino acid sequence: CASTISGQGANTQYF.

V and J are TRBV7-8 and TRBJ1-1, with a possible D match to TRBD1 (5 bases). The CDR3 spans 15 residues. Germline loops: CDR1 SGHVS, CDR2 FQNEAQ. V was clipped by 1 base and J by 3 bases, with 12 bases between them. The CDR3 coding sequence is TGTGCCAGCAGCTTAGTGCCTGGGGCGGACACTGAAGCTTTCTTT. Translated, it gives CASSLVPGADTEAFF.

This chain connects TRBV7-8 to TRBJ1-5; D possibly corresponds to TRBD1 (6 bases). Trimming pared 5 bases from V and 1 base from J, leaving 18 bases between. Germline V lookup: CDR1 SGHVS, CDR2 FQNEAQ. The CDR3 loop spans 17 amino acids. CDR3 bases: TGTGCCAGCAGCCCAGAGGCGCAGGGGATGAGCAATCAGCCCCAGCATTTT. Its protein is CASSPEAQGMSNQPQHF.